This passage covers 5 T cell receptor beta chains from one sample sequenced in a study of blood T cell repertoires in COVID-19. Profiled with immunoSEQ multiplex PCR; TCRdb holds only in-frame clones, not every one. The sample holds more than 200,000 clones, 70% to 90% seen once. Source material: peripheral blood. These TCRs come from a man aged 35 to 55 with acute or convalescent COVID-19.

The chain combines TRBV5-1 with TRBJ2-2; maybe TRBD1 (6 bases). Between the trimmed V and J ends, which lost 3 bases and 3 bases, there was a span of 12 bases. This CDR3 spans 15 amino acids. The germline V gene has CDR1 SGHRS and CDR2 YFSETQ. The CDR3: CASSSGQYYTGELFF. The CDR3 coding sequence is TGCGCCAGCAGCTCCGGACAGTATTACACCGGGGAGCTGTTTTTT.

The V and J genes are TRBV30 and TRBJ2-1, with D possibly matching TRBD2 (5 bases). The CDR3 loop spans 16 amino acids. Looked up from germline, CDR1 is GTSNPN and CDR2 is SVGIG (reference sequence). The V and J ends lost 3 bases and 7 bases respectively, with 22 bases between them. The CDR3 bases are TGTGCCTGGAGCACTAGGGCGGCTAGTGCGTGGAATGAGCAGTTCTTC. Encoded protein: CAWSTRAASAWNEQFF.

J is TRBJ1-2 and V is TRBV7-6, with a weak D call TRBD1 (5 bases). The germline V gene encodes CDR1 SGHVS and CDR2 FNYEAQ. CDR3 size: 12 residues. With 3 bases removed from V and 8 bases from J, the gap between germline ends came to 10 bases. CDR3 sequence (DNA): TGTGCCAGCAGCTTGGCAGGGCTAGGCTACACCTTC. This sequence encodes CASSLAGLGYTF.

The chain is built from TRBV5-6 and TRBJ1-1; 9 positions match TRBD1. This CDR3 has 16 amino acids. After removal of 0 bases from V and 3 bases from J, the junction contained 6 bases not matched to a gene. Germline CDR1 reads SGHDT; CDR2 reads YYEEEE. CDR3 amino acids: CASSLANRQGDTEAFF. Written as DNA, the CDR3 is TGTGCCAGCAGCTTGGCCAATCGACAGGGGGACACTGAAGCTTTCTTT.

The CDR3 bases are TGTGCCAGCAGCTGGGACAGGGGGAATGAAGCTTTCTTT. The encoded protein is CASSWDRGNEAFF. The chain recombines TRBV7-9 with TRBJ1-1; TRBD1 agrees at 11 bases. CDR3 length: 13 residues. The ends lost 4 bases at V and 7 bases at J; junction bases unmatched: 2. The germline V gene encodes CDR1 SEHNR and CDR2 FQNEAQ (reference sequence).